Included here is one T cell receptor (beta chain) sequence, with context. Its antigen is not identified. The data were taken from a study of shared clonotypes between healthy human individuals. Findings and limits, study-wide: Donor clonotype sharing was expected to depend on sequencing depth. Incomplete sequencing of sorted subsets was indicated by rarefaction despite large depth.

From germline, CDR1 is LGHNA and CDR2 YSLEER. The V end lost 0 bases, the J end lost 7 bases, and 18 bases lay between the germline ends. There are 16 residues in the CDR3. Libraries were prepared by immunoSEQ multiplex PCR; TCRdb keeps only in-frame clonotypes and omits some of them. The data show just over 2,000,000 clones, over 85% seen once. This clonotype was sampled from a young man in good health. The chain is built from TRBV4-3 and TRBJ1-2; no reliable D call. Sequencing was performed on naive CD4+ T cells sorted from blood. Sample subset: CD45RA+ positively selected. The chain's CDR3 is CASSQDLSGMKVGYTF. The CDR3 DNA reads TGCGCCAGCAGCCAAGATCTTTCGGGGATGAAGGTTGGCTACACCTTC.